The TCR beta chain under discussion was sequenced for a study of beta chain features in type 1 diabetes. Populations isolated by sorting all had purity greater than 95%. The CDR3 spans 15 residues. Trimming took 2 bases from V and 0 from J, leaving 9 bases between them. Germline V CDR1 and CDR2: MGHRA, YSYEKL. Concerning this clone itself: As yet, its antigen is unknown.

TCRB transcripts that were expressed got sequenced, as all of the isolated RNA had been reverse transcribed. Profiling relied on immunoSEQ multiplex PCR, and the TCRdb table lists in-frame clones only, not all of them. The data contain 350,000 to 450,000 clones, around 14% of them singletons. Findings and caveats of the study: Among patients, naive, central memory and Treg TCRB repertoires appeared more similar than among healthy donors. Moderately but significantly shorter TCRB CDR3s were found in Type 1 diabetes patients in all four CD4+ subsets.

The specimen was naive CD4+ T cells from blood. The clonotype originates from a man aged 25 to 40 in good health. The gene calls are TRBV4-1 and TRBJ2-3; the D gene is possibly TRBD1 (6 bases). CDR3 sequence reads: CASSQWGPSTDTQYF. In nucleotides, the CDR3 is TGCGCCAGCAGCCAATGGGGGCCGAGCACAGATACGCAGTATTTT.